This is a list of T cell receptor beta chains from one sample in a study of blood T cells in healthy people across ages. TCRdb independently ran MiXCR on the 5' RACE reads; one entry per CDR3 protein. The sample contains over 1,200,000 distinct CDR3 sequences, around 59% of which appear only once. Sequencing was carried out using blood. Receptors were obtained from a man aged 18 to 29 in good health. Both conserved end residues are part of each CDR3. The D gene is left open where the match is weak. The size entry is marked missing in some rows and otherwise reads once, few, many or a size class.

clone_size j_call d_call v_call cdr3_aa cdr3_nt
NA TRBJ2-7 TRBD2 TRBV2 CASSAQSGSYNEQYF TGTGCCAGCAGTGCACAAAGCGGGAGCTACAATGAGCAGTACTTC
NA TRBJ2-1 NA TRBV20-1 CSAPRLETLNEQFF TGCAGTGCCCCCCGCCTGGAGACGTTGAATGAGCAGTTCTTC
NA TRBJ1-1 NA TRBV3-1 CASSQSGDRAFF TGTGCCAGCAGCCAAAGCGGGGATCGAGCTTTCTTT
NA TRBJ2-4 TRBD1 TRBV28 CASREQGARNIQYF TGTGCCAGCAGGGAACAGGGGGCGAGAAACATTCAGTACTTC
NA TRBJ2-1 NA TRBV3-1 CASSQDLTEGNEQFF TGTGCCAGCAGCCAAGATCTGACCGAGGGGAATGAGCAGTTCTTC
NA TRBJ2-7 TRBD2 TRBV20-1 CSGTSGRAYEQYF TGCAGTGGGACTAGCGGGAGGGCCTACGAGCAGTACTTC
NA TRBJ2-3 TRBD2 TRBV4-3 CASSQGLAGVTDTQYF TGCGCCAGCAGCCAAGGACTAGCGGGGGTCACAGATACGCAGTATTTT
NA TRBJ1-2 NA TRBV29-1 CSVVMEGRYTF TGCAGCGTAGTGATGGAGGGGAGATACACCTTC
few TRBJ2-5 NA TRBV29-1 CSVAQKLQETQYF TGCAGCGTCGCGCAGAAACTCCAAGAGACCCAGTACTTC
NA TRBJ1-2 TRBD1 TRBV4-1 CASSQVRQGGPSNYGYTF TGCGCCAGCAGCCAAGTAAGACAGGGCGGACCGTCTAACTATGGCTACACCTTC
NA TRBJ1-6 NA TRBV7-2 CASSLALTSSPLHF TGTGCCAGCAGCTTAGCTCTCACAAGCTCACCCCTCCACTTT
NA TRBJ1-1 NA TRBV14 CARSQGRNTEAFF TGTGCCCGCAGCCAGGGGAGGAACACTGAAGCTTTCTTT
NA TRBJ2-1 TRBD2 TRBV20-1 CSASPLAGGDYNEQFF TGCAGTGCTTCACCCTTGGCGGGAGGGGATTACAATGAGCAGTTCTTC
NA TRBJ2-1 TRBD2 TRBV20-1 CSAQIPGLAGYNEQFF TGCAGTGCCCAAATTCCGGGACTAGCGGGTTACAATGAGCAGTTCTTC
NA TRBJ2-3 NA TRBV6-5 CASSYRGTSNVDTQYF TGTGCCAGCAGTTACCGTGGGACTTCTAATGTGGATACGCAGTATTTT
NA TRBJ2-1 TRBD2 TRBV29-1 CSVEWGGNEQFF TGCAGCGTTGAATGGGGGGGCAATGAGCAGTTCTTC
few TRBJ2-7 TRBD1 TRBV29-1 CSVKYRGYDEQYF TGCAGCGTTAAGTACAGGGGGTACGACGAGCAGTACTTC
NA TRBJ2-4 TRBD1 TRBV12-3/TRBV12-4 CASTFRDRGIQYF TGTGCCAGCACCTTCCGGGACAGGGGCATTCAGTACTTC
NA TRBJ1-4 TRBD1 TRBV12-3/TRBV12-4 CASSGQGGIEKLFF TGTGCCAGCAGTGGACAGGGGGGTATAGAAAAACTGTTTTTT
many TRBJ2-7 NA TRBV7-9 CASILNSGSPLYEQYF TGTGCCAGCATCTTGAATAGCGGTTCCCCACTCTACGAGCAGTACTTC
few TRBJ1-5 NA TRBV4-2 CASSQASRPLEPQHF TGTGCCAGCAGCCAAGCTTCCAGGCCCTTGGAGCCCCAGCATTTT
few TRBJ2-3 NA TRBV20-1 CSVTTPGLITDTQYF TGCAGTGTTACAACTCCGGGACTGATCACAGATACGCAGTATTTT
once TRBJ1-2 NA TRBV6-5 CASRTPTELYGYTF TGTGCCAGCAGGACCCCGACAGAACTCTATGGCTACACCTTC
NA TRBJ2-1 NA TRBV14 CASSPGWMRSASYNEQFF TGTGCCAGCAGCCCTGGCTGGATGAGATCTGCCTCCTACAATGAGCAGTTCTTC
NA TRBJ1-1 TRBD1 TRBV2 CASKGQLRAEAFF TGTGCCAGCAAGGGACAGCTGAGGGCTGAAGCTTTCTTT
few TRBJ1-2 TRBD1 TRBV27 CASSKRPKQGTYGYTF TGTGCCAGCAGTAAACGGCCCAAACAGGGGACCTATGGCTACACCTTC
NA TRBJ2-7 NA TRBV4-1 CASSQAPGWDEQYF TGCGCCAGCAGCCAAGCCCCGGGTTGGGACGAGCAGTACTTC
NA TRBJ2-7 TRBD2 TRBV27 CASSFSPLRENEQYF TGTGCCAGCAGTTTTTCGCCCTTGCGGGAGAACGAGCAGTACTTC
NA TRBJ2-3 TRBD1 TRBV2 CASSELTGGVDTQYF TGTGCCAGCAGTGAATTGACAGGGGGCGTAGATACGCAGTATTTT
few TRBJ1-2 NA TRBV12-5 CASGLPSGNGYTF TGTGCTAGTGGTTTGCCTTCAGGGAATGGCTACACCTTC
few TRBJ2-1 NA TRBV29-1 CSVERPPEQFF TGCAGCGTTGAACGGCCCCCGGAGCAGTTCTTC
NA TRBJ1-2 NA TRBV6-5 CASRGSSYGYTF TGTGCCAGCAGAGGGAGTTCCTATGGCTACACCTTC
NA TRBJ2-7 NA TRBV9 CASSVGTYSYEQYF TGTGCCAGCAGCGTAGGGACGTACTCCTACGAGCAGTACTTC
NA TRBJ2-7 NA TRBV7-8 CASSPSRAQRYEQYF TGTGCCAGCAGCCCCTCCCGGGCTCAACGCTACGAGCAGTACTTC
NA TRBJ2-1 TRBD2 TRBV29-1 CSVEPPLAGGSYNEQFF TGCAGCGTTGAACCCCCTTTAGCGGGAGGGTCCTACAATGAGCAGTTCTTC
NA TRBJ1-2 NA TRBV6-5 CASSSVQPGGYGYTF TGTGCCAGCAGTTCCGTTCAACCGGGGGGCTATGGCTACACCTTC
NA TRBJ2-3 NA TRBV5-5 CASSRPGGNTDTQYF TGTGCCAGCAGCCGCCCGGGGGGCAACACAGATACGCAGTATTTT
NA TRBJ2-3 TRBD2 TRBV9 CASSEGKTSTNTQYF TGTGCCAGCAGCGAGGGCAAGACTAGCACGAATACGCAGTATTTT
once TRBJ2-1 NA TRBV4-2 CASSQDISRGGDNEQFF TGTGCCAGCAGCCAAGATATTTCCAGGGGGGGTGACAATGAGCAGTTCTTC
once TRBJ1-2 TRBD1 TRBV7-9 CASSRRQGDNYGYTF TGTGCCAGCAGTCGAAGACAGGGGGATAACTATGGCTACACCTTC
few TRBJ1-6 TRBD1 TRBV12-3/TRBV12-4 CASRPGTGAYNSPLHF TGTGCCAGCAGGCCCGGGACAGGCGCTTATAATTCACCCCTCCACTTT
NA TRBJ2-7 NA TRBV20-1 CSARVSSRDEQYF TGCAGTGCTAGAGTCAGTTCTCGGGACGAGCAGTACTTC
NA TRBJ1-2 NA TRBV10-3 CATEPYGGGYGYTF TGTGCCACTGAACCGTACGGCGGAGGCTATGGCTACACCTTC
NA TRBJ2-7 NA TRBV5-1 CASSANRSLYEQYF TGCGCCAGCAGCGCGAACAGGAGTCTCTACGAGCAGTACTTC
few TRBJ1-3 NA TRBV29-1 CSVDGGASGNTIYF TGCAGCGTTGACGGGGGCGCCTCTGGAAACACCATATATTTT
NA TRBJ2-1 NA TRBV12-3/TRBV12-4 CASRTQDSVNEQFF TGTGCCAGCAGGACACAAGACAGCGTCAATGAGCAGTTCTTC
NA TRBJ2-3 NA TRBV29-1 CSDLGGDTDTRYF TGCAGCGACCTGGGAGGGGACACAGATACGCGGTATTTT
NA TRBJ2-7 NA TRBV6-1 CASSDPPSQGSYEQYF TGTGCCAGCAGTGATCCGCCGTCTCAAGGCTCCTACGAGCAGTACTTC
NA TRBJ2-2 NA TRBV7-2 CASSSRRVTGELFF TGTGCCAGCAGTTCTCGACGTGTTACCGGGGAGCTGTTTTTT
NA TRBJ2-1 TRBD1 TRBV4-1 CASSNRDRSSYNEQFF TGCGCCAGCAGCAACCGGGACAGGAGCTCCTACAATGAGCAGTTCTTC
few TRBJ2-3 NA TRBV5-1 CASSVQVADTQYF TGCGCCAGCAGCGTGCAGGTCGCAGATACGCAGTATTTT
few TRBJ1-2 NA TRBV27 CASSLLGRENYGYTF TGTGCCAGCAGTTTATTGGGCAGGGAGAACTATGGCTACACCTTC